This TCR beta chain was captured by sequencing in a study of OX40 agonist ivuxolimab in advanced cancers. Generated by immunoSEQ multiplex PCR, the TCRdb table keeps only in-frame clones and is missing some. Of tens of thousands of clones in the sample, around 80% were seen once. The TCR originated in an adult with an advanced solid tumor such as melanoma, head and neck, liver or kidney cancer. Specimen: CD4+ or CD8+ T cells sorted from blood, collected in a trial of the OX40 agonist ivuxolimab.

The CDR3 DNA is TGTGCCAGCAGCCGGGGACAGGGTTTTGGGGAGACCCAGTACTTC. It yields the protein CASSRGQGFGETQYF. V usage is TRBV14 and J usage is TRBJ2-5, with 9 bases matching TRBD1. The germline gives CDR1 SGHDN, CDR2 FVKESK. With 4 bases clipped from V and 5 bases from J, the junction kept 8 bases outside the gene matches. This CDR3 spans 15 amino acids.